The 12 T cell receptor beta chains in this list originate from one sample, sequenced in a study of T cells in Graves' hyperthyroidism and ophthalmopathy. The investigators amplified TCR beta CDR3 regions from RNA transcripts. HTBI primers were the set used in a first-round RT-PCR of the TCR CDR3. TCRdb passed the multiplex PCR reads through MiXCR, listing each CDR3 protein once. The sample lists some 440,000 distinct CDR3 sequences, 15% to 18% occurring once. Sequencing was performed on blood. These receptors all come from a woman younger than 35 with Graves' hyperthyroidism.

This clonotype has a count of ten or more. J is TRBJ1-5 and V is TRBV28; D is ambiguous. V lost 5 bases to trimming and J lost 0 bases, with 14 bases between them. The CDR3 is 16 amino acids. Germline V gives CDR1 MDHEN, CDR2 SYDVKM. CDR3 residues: CASSPRRLYSNQPQHF. The CDR3 DNA reads as TGTGCCAGCAGTCCCCGAAGACTCTATAGCAATCAGCCCCAGCATTTT.

This clonotype occurred a few times. V usage is TRBV19 and J usage is TRBJ1-5; 8 bases are a match to TRBD1. The CDR3 extends over 16 amino acids. Germline V gives CDR1 LNHDA, CDR2 SQIVND (reference sequence). V was clipped by 3 bases and J by 0 bases; unmatched bases: 4. The CDR3 DNA reads as TGTGCCAGTAGTATCTATACAGGGGGTAGCAATCAGCCCCAGCATTTT. This translates into CASSIYTGGSNQPQHF.

This clonotype was seen only once. The rearrangement joins TRBV4-1 to TRBJ2-3; D uncertain. CDR1 MGHRA and CDR2 YSYEKL come from the germline V gene. The length of the CDR3 is 15 residues. Trimming took 4 bases from V and 6 from J, leaving 17 bases between them. This CDR3 reads CASSRGPAAQDTQYF. Written as DNA, the CDR3 is TGCGCCAGCAGCCGAGGACCGGCGGCCCAGGATACGCAGTATTTT.

This clonotype was counted ten times or more. CDR3 nucleotides: TGCAGTGCCAGTAGACTAGCGGGGGGCGCAGATACGCAGTATTTT. Its protein product is CSASRLAGGADTQYF. The chain links TRBV20-1 to TRBJ2-3; 13 bases align to TRBD2. V was clipped by 6 bases and J by 4 bases; unmatched bases: 7. CDR3 length: 15 amino acids. CDR1 is DFQATT, CDR2 SNEGSKA, per germline (reference sequence).

Comments on this clonotype: Just one base apart from a much larger clone, this may be a read error. This rearrangement joins TRBV27 to TRBJ1-1; D unclear. V lost 5 bases and J 8 bases, leaving 12 bases between the germline ends. The CDR3 has 12 residues. The germline CDR1 and CDR2 sequences are MNHEY and SMNVEV (reference sequence). CDR3 sequence (DNA): TGTGCCAGCAGTCCCTGGATAGGGGAAGCTTTCTTT. Protein: CASSPWIGEAFF.

This clonotype was observed many times. The rearrangement uses TRBV27 and TRBJ2-7; 9 bases are a match to TRBD1. The CDR3 totals 16 residues. V lost 6 bases and J lost 2; bases outside the gene matches: 11. Looked up from germline, CDR1 is MNHEY and CDR2 is SMNVEV (reference sequence). The CDR3 DNA reads as TGTGCCAGCAGCCTGATTTCCCGGACAGGGGCCTACGAGCAGTACTTC. It codes for CASSLISRTGAYEQYF.

This clonotype was seen a few times. The chain carries TRBV3-1 and TRBJ1-6; 7 positions agree with TRBD1. Germline V CDR1 and CDR2: LGHDT, YNNKEL (reference sequence). V lost 4 bases to trimming and J lost 0 bases; unmatched junction nucleotides: 15. This CDR3 comprises 20 residues. This CDR3 is CASSLRTGLGVSSYNSPLHF. CDR3 bases: TGTGCCAGCAGCCTCAGGACAGGATTGGGGGTTAGCTCCTATAATTCACCCCTCCACTTT.

CDR3 loop: CATSDLRLAEADTQYF. For the CDR3, the DNA is TGTGCCACCAGTGATTTGCGCCTAGCAGAGGCAGATACGCAGTATTTT. This chain joins TRBV24-1 and TRBJ2-3; TRBD2 is a possible D gene (5 bases). The CDR3 loop spans 16 amino acids. In germline, CDR1 is KGHDR, CDR2 SFDVKD. The V end lost 0 bases, the J end lost 4 bases, and 13 bases lay between the germline ends.

The chain joins TRBV6-1 to TRBJ2-1; 8 bases align to TRBD2. Germline trimming cut 6 bases from V and 10 bases from J; bases unmatched to any gene: 11. The CDR3 runs 14 residues. Germline V lookup: CDR1 MNHNS, CDR2 SASEGT. CDR3 bases: TGTGCCAGCAGCCCGGGACTAGAGGGGTCGGAGCAGTTCTTC. Amino acids: CASSPGLEGSEQFF.

This chain uses TRBV6-1 with TRBJ2-5; 8 nucleotides agree with TRBD2. The CDR3 spans 13 residues. V lost 2 bases, J lost 7 bases, and 3 bases stayed unmatched. Germline V lookup: CDR1 MNHNS, CDR2 SASEGT. The CDR3 region is CASSEPLAGTQYF. The CDR3 nucleotides are TGTGCCAGCAGTGAACCCCTAGCGGGGACCCAGTACTTC.

This clonotype was observed many times. The chain employs TRBV11-2 and TRBJ2-3, with D unclear. The germline CDR1 and CDR2 sequences are SGHAT and FQNNGV. The CDR3 is 14 residues long. Between the trimmed V and J ends, which lost 2 bases and 6 bases, there was a span of 12 bases. Here the CDR3 reads CASSLPRIRDTQYF. The CDR3 DNA sequence: TGTGCCAGCAGCTTACCACGAATCCGGGATACGCAGTATTTT.

This clonotype was picked up many times. The CDR3 spells CSAEAGGSYNEQFF. The CDR3 DNA reads as TGCAGTGCTGAGGCGGGGGGGTCCTACAATGAGCAGTTCTTC. This chain uses TRBV20-1 with TRBJ2-1, with TRBD2 identical over 9 bases. The CDR3 is 14 residues long. CDR1 DFQATT and CDR2 SNEGSKA come from the germline V gene (reference sequence). V shed 5 bases and J 1 base; nucleotides not matched to a gene: 3.